A single T cell receptor beta chain is shown here with its context. What it binds is not known. Indicated treatment: about 20 received Ad26.COV2.S at low or high dose, single or two shots; about 5 received placebo; per-sample allocation not given. Repertoires come from day 63 after the first vaccine or placebo injection. These data come from a study of Ad26.COV2.S vaccination and SARS-CoV-2 variants. Study-level information: Recipients of Ad26.COV2.S got it intramuscularly, once or twice 56 days apart. Study-level findings and limits: Breadth of non-spike TCRs did not differ between vaccinees and placebo recipients.

The CDR3 is 13 residues long. From germline, CDR1 is GTSNPN and CDR2 SVGIG (reference sequence). Between the trimmed V and J ends, which lost 5 bases and 2 bases, there was a span of 13 bases. Data came from immunoSEQ multiplex PCR; TCRdb stores just in-frame clones and leaves some out. The table records some 480,000 clones, around nine tenths of them present only once. Sequenced here: peripheral blood, sampled in a trial of Ad26.COV2.S vaccine versus placebo. The sequence came from a person aged 18-60 years who received the Ad26.COV2.S COVID-19 vaccine or a placebo. The V and J genes are TRBV30 and TRBJ2-7; TRBD2 is a possible D gene (7 bases). Here the CDR3 DNA reads TGTGCCTGGGCTTTAGGGGGGGCCTACGAGCAGTACTTC. Protein: CAWALGGAYEQYF.